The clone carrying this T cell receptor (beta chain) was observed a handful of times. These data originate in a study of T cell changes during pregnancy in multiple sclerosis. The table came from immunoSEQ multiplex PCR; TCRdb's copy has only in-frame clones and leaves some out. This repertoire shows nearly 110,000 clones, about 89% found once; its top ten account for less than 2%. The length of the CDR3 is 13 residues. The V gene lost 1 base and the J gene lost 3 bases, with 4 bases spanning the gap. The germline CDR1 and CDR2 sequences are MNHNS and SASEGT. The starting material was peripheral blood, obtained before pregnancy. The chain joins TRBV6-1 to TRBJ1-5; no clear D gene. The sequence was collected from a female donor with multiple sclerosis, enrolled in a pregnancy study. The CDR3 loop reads CASSEVINQPQHF. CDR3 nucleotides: TGTGCCAGCAGTGAAGTAATCAATCAGCCCCAGCATTTT.